Listed here are 27 T cell receptor beta chains from one sample, sequenced in a study of T cells after yellow fever vaccination. TCRdb recomputed calls from the 5' RACE reads with MiXCR, one row per CDR3 protein. The table includes some 340,000 distinct CDR3 sequences, around 10% detected once. Specimen: CD4+ T cells sorted from PBMCs, collected 45 days after the yellow fever booster vaccination. All receptors derive from a young man who received the YFV17D yellow fever vaccine.

This clonotype was recorded a few times. The chain uses TRBV2 and TRBJ2-2, with TRBD1 matching 9 bases. V dropped 3 bases and J dropped 3; count of bases not matched to a gene: 8. The CDR3 sequence is 17 residues long. Germline CDR1 is SNHLY and CDR2 is FYNNEI. The CDR3 DNA follows: TGTGCCAGCAGTGAGGCGCGGACAGGGGATTACACCGGGGAGCTGTTTTTT. Translation gives CASSEARTGDYTGELFF.

The rearrangement links TRBV5-1 to TRBJ2-6, with D unresolved. Germline CDR1 reads SGHRS; CDR2 reads YFSETQ. The CDR3 runs 15 residues. V lost 4 bases and J 1 base, leaving 9 bases between the germline ends. In nucleotides, the CDR3 is TGCGCCAGCAGCATACAGAGATCTGGGGCCAACGTCCTGACTTTC. It encodes CASSIQRSGANVLTF.

The table lists this clonotype with a few counts. The chain couples TRBV4-3 to TRBJ1-1; 9 nucleotides agree with TRBD1. The CDR3 loop spans 15 amino acids. V trimming: 0 bases; J trimming: 3 bases; junction bases outside the gene matches: 2. Germline V CDR1 and CDR2: LGHNA, YSLEER. For the CDR3, the DNA is TGCGCCAGCAGCCAAGAGGGGACAGGGCACACTGAAGCTTTCTTT. It encodes CASSQEGTGHTEAFF.

This clonotype was counted only a few times. This rearrangement joins TRBV3-1 to TRBJ1-1, with 7 bases aligning to TRBD1. Losses at the gene ends were 6 bases for V and 1 base for J; bases not matched to a gene: 11. CDR3 length: 16 residues. Germline V lookup: CDR1 LGHDT, CDR2 YNNKEL (reference sequence). CDR3 residues: CASRQDLGQQNTEAFF. The CDR3 DNA follows: TGTGCCAGCAGACAGGACTTGGGACAGCAGAACACTGAAGCTTTCTTT.

The J gene is TRBJ2-2, the V gene TRBV9, with TRBD2 matching 8 bases. This CDR3 contains 17 residues. V was pared by 4 bases and J by 5 bases, with 13 bases of the junction left unmatched. CDR1 is SGDLS and CDR2 is YYNGEE in the germline V gene. For the CDR3, the DNA is TGTGCCAGCAGCTTTAGTCCGGGACTAGGGACGACCGGGGAGCTGTTTTTT. Encoded protein: CASSFSPGLGTTGELFF.

The genes are TRBV9 and TRBJ2-5, with D perhaps TRBD1 (5 bases). Germline CDR1 and CDR2: SGDLS and YYNGEE. Trimming cost V 3 bases and J 0 bases, with 15 bases left between them. The CDR3 spans 16 residues. CDR3: CASSGGWSWYQETQYF. The DNA of the CDR3 is TGTGCCAGCAGCGGGGGCTGGAGCTGGTACCAAGAGACCCAGTACTTC.

This clonotype has a handful of counts. The rearrangement links TRBV20-1 to TRBJ1-1, with D unclear. CDR3 length: 12 amino acids. Germline CDR1 reads DFQATT; CDR2 reads SNEGSKA (reference sequence). V was trimmed by 3 bases and J by 7 bases, leaving 12 bases between them. This CDR3 is CSASGGDVEAFF. The CDR3 DNA follows: TGCAGTGCTAGTGGCGGGGATGTTGAAGCTTTCTTT.

This clonotype was recorded a few times. V usage is TRBV7-6 and J usage is TRBJ1-3; perhaps TRBD1 as D (5 bases). V gave up 4 bases and J gave up 0 bases, with 16 bases separating them. Germline lookup yields CDR1 SGHVS and CDR2 FNYEAQ. CDR3 size: 17 residues. CDR3 protein: CASSSYLTAYSGNTIYF. CDR3 in DNA: TGTGCCAGCAGCTCTTACCTGACAGCTTACTCTGGAAACACCATATATTTT.

This clonotype was detected a few times. The chain joins TRBV2 to TRBJ2-3; 13 bases are shared with TRBD2. Germline trimming cut 6 bases from V and 4 bases from J; bases unmatched to any gene: 1. CDR1 is SNHLY and CDR2 is FYNNEI in the germline V gene. This CDR3 is 14 amino acids long. In DNA form, the CDR3 reads TGTGCCAGCAGGGGGACTAGCGGGGCAGATACGCAGTATTTT. Encoded protein: CASRGTSGADTQYF.

The chain has TRBV29-1 and TRBJ2-5; no clear D. The germline gives CDR1 SQVTM, CDR2 ANQGSEA. CDR3 length: 12 residues. Trimming took off 4 bases at V and 3 bases at J, with 9 bases between the two ends. As DNA, the CDR3 is TGCAGCGTTGGACGGCAGAAAGAGACCCAGTACTTC. Its protein is CSVGRQKETQYF.

The rearrangement joins TRBV3-1 to TRBJ1-5; 7 positions agree with TRBD1. Unmatched junction bases numbered 7, after V lost 5 bases and J lost 3 bases. CDR1 LGHDT and CDR2 YNNKEL come from the germline V gene (reference sequence). CDR3 length: 15 amino acids. The CDR3 loop is CASSGPGTDNQPQHF. CDR3 nucleotides: TGTGCCAGCAGCGGTCCCGGGACAGACAATCAGCCCCAGCATTTT.

The V and J genes are TRBV11-2 and TRBJ2-1; no firm D call. Trimming shortened V by 5 bases and J by 6 bases, and 8 bases separated the two germline ends. Germline V gives CDR1 SGHAT, CDR2 FQNNGV. CDR3 length equals 12 residues. The CDR3 here is CASSHGSNEQFF. The CDR3 DNA reads TGTGCCAGCAGCCACGGGTCCAATGAGCAGTTCTTC.

This clonotype was counted a few times. The DNA for the CDR3 is TGTGCCAGCAGCTTGGCACAGGGTGGCAACATTCAGTACTTC. Protein sequence: CASSLAQGGNIQYF. This chain joins TRBV5-4 and TRBJ2-4, with D tentatively TRBD1 (6 bases). Trimming shortened V by 0 bases and J by 7 bases, and 11 bases separated the two germline ends. Germline CDR1 is SGHNT and CDR2 is YYREEE (reference sequence). The CDR3 has 14 residues.

This clonotype was counted ten times or more. This rearrangement joins TRBV12-3 or TRBV12-4 to TRBJ1-1; possible D gene TRBD1, 6 bases. Trimming removed 6 bases from V and 4 bases from J, with 9 bases in between. The CDR3 is made up of 12 amino acids. CDR3 sequence: CASRQGITEAFF. Here the CDR3 DNA reads TGTGCCAGCAGACAGGGTATCACTGAAGCTTTCTTT.

The chain joins TRBV10-3 to TRBJ1-6; D is possibly TRBD1 (5 bases). V shed 5 bases and J shed 10 bases, with 12 bases lying between them. The CDR3 loop spans 13 amino acids. Germline CDR1 reads ENHRY; CDR2 reads SYGVKD. CDR3 loop: CAISPGLRSPLHF. The CDR3 region has the DNA TGTGCCATCAGTCCAGGGTTGAGGTCACCCCTCCACTTT.

The chain joins TRBV7-7 to TRBJ2-5, with D unresolved. The CDR3 has 12 amino acids. In germline, CDR1 is SSHAT, CDR2 FNYEAQ (reference sequence). The CDR3 region has the DNA TGTGCTAGTGGTGGCACAGCAGAGACCCAGTACTTC. Translation gives CASGGTAETQYF. Together with reference TRBV7-7 and TRBJ2-5, the CDR3 gives the full variable domain: GAGVSQSPRYKVTKRGQDVTLRCDPISSHATLYWYQQALGQGPEFLTYFNYEAQPDKSGLPSDRFSAERPEGSISTLTIQRTEQRDSAMYRCASGGTAETQYFGPGTRLLVL.

V usage is TRBV5-1 and J usage is TRBJ2-3; D is perhaps TRBD2 (5 bases). The CDR3 is made up of 14 amino acids. V was cut by 5 bases and J by 2 bases, with 12 bases left in between. Germline values: CDR1 SGHRS, CDR2 YFSETQ. The CDR3 spells CASSSEGFTDTQYF. CDR3 bases: TGCGCCAGCAGTTCCGAGGGCTTCACAGATACGCAGTATTTT.

This sequence joins TRBV7-2 and TRBJ1-1; D is undetermined. The V end was cut by 2 bases, the J end by 0 bases, with 7 bases between. The CDR3 has 14 residues. The V gene's germline CDR1 is SGHTA and CDR2 FQGNSA. CDR3 loop: CASSLKPLNTEAFF. CDR3 in DNA: TGTGCCAGCAGCTTAAAACCGCTGAACACTGAAGCTTTCTTT.

The chain has TRBV11-1 and TRBJ1-2; possible D gene TRBD1, 5 bases. The CDR3 consists of 14 residues. CDR1 SGHAT and CDR2 FQDESV come from the germline V gene (reference sequence). V shed 1 base and J shed 11 bases, with 17 bases lying between them. Here the CDR3 DNA reads TGTGCCAGCAGCTTAGGCGAAGCTGGGGGGGGATACACCTTC. It specifies CASSLGEAGGGYTF.

The count of this clonotype is one. The rearrangement uses TRBV12-3 or TRBV12-4 and TRBJ2-5; 12 positions agree with TRBD2. The CDR3 length is 15 residues. With V trimmed by 0 bases and J by 5 bases, 1 base remained unmatched. The CDR3 spells CASSLATSGGETQYF. The DNA for the CDR3 is TGTGCCAGCAGTTTAGCCACTAGCGGGGGGGAGACCCAGTACTTC.

This clonotype was picked up one time. CDR3 protein: CASSLSGTAYEQYF. As DNA, the CDR3 is TGTGCCAGCAGCTTGTCCGGGACAGCCTACGAGCAGTACTTC. This chain uses TRBV5-4 with TRBJ2-7; 7 nucleotides agree with TRBD1. The V segment lost 1 base and the J segment 2 bases; nucleotides outside the gene matches: 3. CDR1 and CDR2 from the germline V gene are SGHNT and YYREEE (reference sequence). The CDR3 spans 14 residues.

This clonotype was counted many times. This chain uses TRBV19 with TRBJ1-1; D not resolved. This CDR3 has 14 residues. Germline lookup yields CDR1 LNHDA and CDR2 SQIVND (reference sequence). V was clipped by 7 bases and J by 2 bases, with 14 bases between them. The CDR3 region has the DNA TGTGCCAGTAAAGTTGGCACGCACAACACTGAAGCTTTCTTT. Protein sequence: CASKVGTHNTEAFF.

The chain joins TRBV6-5 to TRBJ1-3, with TRBD1 matching over 10 bases. Germline V lookup: CDR1 MNHEY, CDR2 SVGAGI. The length of the CDR3 is 16 residues. V lost 5 bases and J lost 1; bases outside the gene matches: 5. CDR3 sequence reads: CASSQTGGASGNTIYF. The CDR3, as DNA: TGTGCCAGCAGTCAGACAGGGGGCGCGTCTGGAAACACCATATATTTT.

The chain carries TRBV12-3 or TRBV12-4 and TRBJ1-5; D is uncertain. Trimming shortened V by 5 bases and J by 2 bases, and 10 bases separated the two germline ends. This CDR3 has 14 amino acids. DNA for the CDR3: TGTGCCAGCAGTCGGGGATCCGGCAATCAGCCCCAGCATTTT. This gives the protein CASSRGSGNQPQHF.

The V and J genes are TRBV19 and TRBJ2-2, with D uncertain. V dropped 6 bases and J dropped 6 bases, with 5 bases sitting between them. Germline lookup yields CDR1 LNHDA and CDR2 SQIVND (reference sequence). The CDR3 consists of 11 residues. CDR3 region: CASRNAGELFF. DNA of the CDR3: TGTGCCAGTAGAAATGCCGGGGAGCTGTTTTTT.

The chain joins TRBV3-1 to TRBJ1-1; D gene unclear. Trimming left V 0 bases short and J 7 bases short, with 12 bases between. Germline V gene lookup returns CDR1 LGHDT and CDR2 YNNKEL (reference sequence). The CDR3 spans 14 residues. The CDR3 DNA sequence: TGTGCCAGCAGCCAAGATGTTCCCGTTATTGAAGCTTTCTTT. As protein: CASSQDVPVIEAFF.

This chain joins TRBV12-3 or TRBV12-4 and TRBJ2-7; D perhaps matches TRBD2 (6 bases). V was shortened by 4 bases and J by 3 bases, with 7 bases between the two germline ends. This CDR3 has 12 amino acids. Here the CDR3 reads CASSWGVYEQYF. The CDR3 region has the DNA TGTGCCAGCAGTTGGGGGGTCTACGAGCAGTACTTC.